The rows below give T cell receptor beta chains drawn from one sample of a study of T cell responses to AZD1222 COVID-19 vaccine. Assay used: immunoSEQ multiplex PCR; TCRdb lists only in-frame clones, some missing. The data hold about 27,000 clones, with about 92% observed a single time. Here the sequenced sample was peripheral blood, taken 28 days after the second AZD1222 dose. The receptors were sampled from an adult who received the AZD1222 COVID-19 vaccine. CDR3s include the opening cysteine and the closing phenylalanine or tryptophan. The D gene is left open where the match is weak.

v_call | d_call | cdr3_aa
TRBV30 | . | CASSRLPGANVLTF
TRBV5-8 | TRBD1 | CASSRDRGHQPQHF
TRBV5-4 | . | CASSSQPGVVNEQYF
TRBV28 | . | CASSLERYGYTF
TRBV27 | . | CASSLGQSINSYEQYF
TRBV25-1 | TRBD1 | CASSDRTGANTGELFF
TRBV6-1 | TRBD2 | CASSEGLAGPTQYF
TRBV28 | . | CASWGLGAQNQPQHF
TRBV15 | . | CATSRDKGRGYGYTF
TRBV11-1 | . | CASSLVSGDPYEQYF
TRBV24-1 | . | CATSDLTGNQPQHF
TRBV5-4 | . | CASSFGVYEQYF
TRBV6-2/TRBV6-3 | . | CASSTQQRGNTIYF
TRBV3-1/TRBV3-2 | . | CASSQDPKIANYEQYF